This TCR beta chain came from a study of blood T cell repertoires in COVID-19. About the research overall: Whether acute or convalescent, the COVID-19 samples came from the United States, Italy and Spain. PBMCs, B-cell-depleted T cells, or T cells provided the cDNA or gDNA that made up the material.

The CDR3 is 13 residues long. Trimming took off 6 bases at V and 4 bases at J, with 12 bases between the two ends. Germline-derived CDR1 and CDR2 are MNHEY and SVGAGI. Authors' processing steps: Reference gene primer amplification gave estimated nucleated cell counts. Repertoires were generated with immunoSEQ multiplex PCR, while TCRdb's copy carries only in-frame clones and drops some. The V and J calls and clone size are taken from that table; D and trimming were inferred from the DNA. The sample contains 140,000 or so clones, approximately 85% of which appear only once. Sequences were obtained from peripheral blood. The rearrangement joins TRBV6-5 to TRBJ2-5; D may be TRBD2 (6 bases). The TCR was taken from a human donor with acute or convalescent COVID-19. The donor label of this sample is uncertain. Here the CDR3 DNA reads TGTGCCAGCAGCGCCCCGGGGGTAGAGACCCAGTACTTC. Protein: CASSAPGVETQYF.